These 20 T cell receptor beta chains originate from one sample sequenced in a study of cytomegalovirus exposure and HLA in healthy donors. The repertoire was sequenced with immunoSEQ multiplex PCR; TCRdb's copy has only in-frame clones and lacks some. The repertoire consists of 100,000 or so clones, with roughly nine tenths occurring once and the leading ten covering 4% to 4.5%. Sequenced material: PBMCs. Receptor source: a woman younger than 35 in good health and CMV-seropositive.

The chain combines TRBV5-1 with TRBJ2-5; tentatively, D is TRBD1 (6 bases). This CDR3 contains 15 residues. The V end was cut by 1 base, the J end by 4 bases, with 14 bases between. Germline V CDR1 and CDR2: SGHRS, YFSETQ. The CDR3 region is CASSLKDVRGETQYF. For the CDR3, the DNA is TGCGCCAGCAGCTTGAAAGACGTCAGGGGAGAGACCCAGTACTTC. The variable domain in full, completed from reference TRBV5-1 and TRBJ2-5, reads KAGVTQTPRYLIKTRGQQVTLSCSPISGHRSVSWYQQTPGQGLQFLFEYFSETQRNKGNFPGRFSGRQFSNSRSEMNVSTLELGDSALYLCASSLKDVRGETQYFGPGTRLLVL.

The CDR3 is CASSLRQGSQPQHF. CDR3 nucleotide sequence: TGTGCCAGCAGTTTAAGACAGGGAAGTCAGCCCCAGCATTTT. The chain has TRBV27 and TRBJ1-5; 7 nucleotides line up with TRBD1. Germline CDR1 is MNHEY and CDR2 is SMNVEV (reference sequence). The length of the CDR3 is 14 residues. With 2 bases clipped from V and 6 bases from J, the junction kept 4 bases outside the gene matches.

V and J are TRBV6-5 and TRBJ2-7, with TRBD2 matching over 10 bases. V was clipped by 3 bases and J by 0 bases; unmatched bases: 5. The CDR3 is 16 amino acids. Germline V gene lookup returns CDR1 MNHEY and CDR2 SVGAGI. The CDR3 here is CASSYDLAGASYEQYF. CDR3 nucleotides: TGTGCCAGCAGTTATGATCTAGCGGGGGCCTCCTACGAGCAGTACTTC.

The CDR3 is CASSIKEGGADTQYF. For the CDR3, the DNA is TGTGCCAGTAGTATTAAGGAGGGGGGGGCAGATACGCAGTATTTT. The genes are TRBV19 and TRBJ2-3, with a tentative D call TRBD2 (7 bases). Germline CDR1 LNHDA, CDR2 SQIVND (reference sequence). V dropped 3 bases and J dropped 4 bases, with 14 bases sitting between them. The CDR3 sequence is 15 residues long.

V and J are TRBV6-5 and TRBJ1-2; unclear D gene. V was trimmed by 6 bases and J by 8 bases, leaving 16 bases between them. There are 13 residues in the CDR3. Germline-derived CDR1 and CDR2 are MNHEY and SVGAGI. CDR3 bases: TGTGCCAGCAGCCGCGCGGCCACGGGGGGCTACACCTTC. Protein sequence: CASSRAATGGYTF.

CDR3 DNA: TGTGCCAGCAGCGTCCCCTCCCCGGCAGATACGCAGTATTTT. The encoded protein is CASSVPSPADTQYF. The chain links TRBV9 to TRBJ2-3, with D unclear. From germline, CDR1 is SGDLS and CDR2 YYNGEE. The V gene lost 2 bases and the J gene lost 4 bases, with 11 bases spanning the gap. This CDR3 contains 14 residues.

This clone has just one count. A read error may be the cause here, since a much bigger clone is one base away. The sample carries other DNA sequences with the same CDR3. The genes are TRBV27 and TRBJ2-7; 9 bases are shared with TRBD1. V lost 4 bases and J lost 1; bases outside the gene matches: 2. The CDR3 contains 14 residues. Germline V gives CDR1 MNHEY, CDR2 SMNVEV (reference sequence). CDR3 DNA sequence: TGTGCCAGCAGTTACGGACAGGGGTCCTACGAGCAGTACTTC. Translated: CASSYGQGSYEQYF.

This clone was seen only once. The chain links TRBV10-1 to TRBJ2-7; a weak D match, TRBD1 (6 bases). This CDR3 is 12 amino acids long. From germline, CDR1 is WNHNN and CDR2 SYGVQD (reference sequence). Between the trimmed V and J ends, which lost 3 bases and 9 bases, there was a span of 12 bases. The CDR3 sequence: CASSDRGVGQYF. The CDR3, as DNA: TGCGCCAGCAGTGACAGGGGAGTCGGGCAGTACTTC.

The gene calls are TRBV7-3 and TRBJ1-1; D is ambiguous. Germline V gene sequence: CDR1 SGHTA, CDR2 FQGTGA. Trimming removed 10 bases from V and 1 base from J, with 13 bases in between. The CDR3 covers 13 residues. The CDR3, as DNA: TGTGCCACGCGGACGGGGTCGAACACTGAAGCTTTCTTT. This codes for CATRTGSNTEAFF.

The V call is TRBV5-5, the J call TRBJ1-4; 7 bases fit TRBD1. Germline V gives CDR1 SGHKS, CDR2 YYEKEE (reference sequence). This CDR3 comprises 18 residues. The ends lost 3 bases at V and 5 bases at J; junction bases unmatched: 16. CDR3 nucleotides: TGTGCCAGCAGCTGGGAGCAGGGGGATGCTGTGCCGAATGAAAAACTGTTTTTT. Translated: CASSWEQGDAVPNEKLFF.

This sequence joins TRBV27 and TRBJ2-7; D is perhaps TRBD1 (5 bases). Germline CDR1 and CDR2: MNHEY and SMNVEV (reference sequence). CDR3 size: 16 residues. V dropped 2 bases and J dropped 7 bases, with 21 bases sitting between them. This chain's CDR3 is CASSLRWGRVLSEQYF. The CDR3 DNA sequence: TGTGCCAGCAGTTTACGGTGGGGCAGGGTCCTCTCGGAGCAGTACTTC.

This chain joins TRBV25-1 and TRBJ2-1; D may be TRBD2 (6 bases). The CDR3 covers 11 residues. Germline lookup yields CDR1 MGHDK and CDR2 SYGVNS. Trimming shortened V by 3 bases and J by 15 bases, and 12 bases separated the two germline ends. CDR3 loop: CASSDAPGLFF. CDR3 bases: TGTGCCAGCAGTGATGCTCCGGGACTGTTCTTC.

V is TRBV28 and J is TRBJ2-6; 7 bases align to TRBD2. V was pared by 5 bases and J by 1 base, with 14 bases of the junction left unmatched. This CDR3 comprises 19 residues. Germline assignment: CDR1 MDHEN and CDR2 SYDVKM. The CDR3 region has the DNA TGTGCCAGCAGTAGCCGGGTCGGGGGGTTCGCATCTGGGGCCAACGTCCTGACTTTC. This gives the protein CASSSRVGGFASGANVLTF.

The gene calls are TRBV9 and TRBJ2-3; TRBD2 is a possible D gene (6 bases). CDR1 is SGDLS, CDR2 YYNGEE, per germline. Deletions cut 2 bases from V and 0 bases from J, with 10 bases between. The length of the CDR3 is 15 residues. This CDR3 reads CASSVLAESTDTQYF. The CDR3 coding sequence is TGTGCCAGCAGCGTGTTAGCGGAAAGCACAGATACGCAGTATTTT.

The rearrangement uses TRBV5-1 and TRBJ2-3, with 10 bases fitting TRBD2. Germline lookup yields CDR1 SGHRS and CDR2 YFSETQ. J lost 2 bases, V lost 0 bases, and 3 bases had no gene match. CDR3 length: 16 residues. The DNA for the CDR3 is TGCGCCAGCAGCTTGGGTGGGACTAGCGCCACAGATACGCAGTATTTT. Amino acid sequence: CASSLGGTSATDTQYF.

This clone was picked up one time. This sequence joins TRBV27 and TRBJ2-1; the D is unclear. The V end lost 3 bases, the J end lost 0 bases, and 6 bases lay between the germline ends. Germline CDR1 MNHEY, CDR2 SMNVEV (reference sequence). The CDR3 contains 14 residues. In DNA, the CDR3 is TGTGCCAGCAGTTTTAGGAGCTCCTACAATGAGCAGTTCTTC. Its translation: CASSFRSSYNEQFF.

This clone was recorded once. J is TRBJ2-7 and V is TRBV11-1, with a possible D match to TRBD2 (5 bases). V was pared by 1 base and J by 0 bases, with 10 bases between. Germline V lookup: CDR1 SGHAT, CDR2 FQDESV (reference sequence). CDR3 size: 15 residues. CDR3 DNA sequence: TGTGCCAGCAGCTTAGTCGACTACAACTCCTACGAGCAGTACTTC. The encoded protein is CASSLVDYNSYEQYF.

In its sample, this clone was seen once. The chain is built from TRBV28 and TRBJ1-2, with D uncertain. Germline assignment: CDR1 MDHEN and CDR2 SYDVKM. V lost 4 bases and J 8 bases, leaving 14 bases between the germline ends. The CDR3 has 13 amino acids. CDR3 sequence: CASSSSPGEGYTF. The DNA of the CDR3 is TGTGCCAGCAGTTCGTCGCCTGGTGAGGGCTACACCTTC.

The chain couples TRBV11-1 to TRBJ2-1; D may be TRBD2 (6 bases). Trimming shortened V by 5 bases and J by 1 base, and 9 bases separated the two germline ends. CDR1 SGHAT and CDR2 FQDESV come from the germline V gene (reference sequence). The length of the CDR3 is 14 residues. Here the CDR3 reads CASSRGKSYNEQFF. The CDR3, as DNA: TGTGCCAGCAGCCGGGGGAAATCCTACAATGAGCAGTTCTTC.

The genes are TRBV13 and TRBJ1-2, with 10 nucleotides matching TRBD1. V lost 6 bases and J lost 3; bases outside the gene matches: 13. CDR1 is PRHDT, CDR2 FYEKMQ, per germline (reference sequence). This CDR3 is 17 amino acids long. CDR3 DNA sequence: TGTGCCAGCAGGCTAAGAGATGACAGGGGGCGACACTATGGCTACACCTTC. Its protein product is CASRLRDDRGRHYGYTF.